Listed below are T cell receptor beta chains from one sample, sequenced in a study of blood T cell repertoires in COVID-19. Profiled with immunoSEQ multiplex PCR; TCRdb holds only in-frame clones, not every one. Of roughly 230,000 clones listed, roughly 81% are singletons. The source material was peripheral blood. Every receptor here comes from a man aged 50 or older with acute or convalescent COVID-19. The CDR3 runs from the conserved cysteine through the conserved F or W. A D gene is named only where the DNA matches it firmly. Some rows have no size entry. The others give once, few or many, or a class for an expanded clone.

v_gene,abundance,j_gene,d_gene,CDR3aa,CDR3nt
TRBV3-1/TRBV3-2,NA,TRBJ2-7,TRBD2,CASSQESGRAYEQYF,TGTGCCAGCAGCCAAGAGAGCGGGAGGGCCTACGAGCAGTACTTC
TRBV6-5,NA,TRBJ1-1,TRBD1,CASRGPGGLNTEAFF,TGTGCCAGCAGGGGTCCAGGGGGCCTGAACACTGAAGCTTTCTTT
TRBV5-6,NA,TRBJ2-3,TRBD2,CASSLDVSGSRTQYF,TGTGCCAGCAGCTTGGATGTTAGCGGGAGCCGTACGCAGTATTTT
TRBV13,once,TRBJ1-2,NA,CASRESGGSHYGYTF,TGTGCCAGCAGGGAAAGCGGTGGGAGCCACTATGGCTACACCTTC
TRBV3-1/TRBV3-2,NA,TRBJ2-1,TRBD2,CASSQDIWLAANNEQFF,TGTGCCAGCAGCCAAGATATATGGCTAGCGGCAAACAATGAGCAGTTCTTC
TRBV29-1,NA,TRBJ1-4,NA,CSVEAPSEKLFF,TGCAGCGTTGAAGCCCCCAGTGAAAAACTGTTTTTT
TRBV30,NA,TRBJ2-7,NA,CAWSLDSYEQYF,TGTGCCTGGAGTCTTGACAGCTACGAGCAGTACTTC
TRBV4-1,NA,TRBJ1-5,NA,CASSQVGAYNNQPQHF,TGCGCCAGCAGCCAAGTGGGGGCCTACAACAATCAGCCCCAGCATTTT
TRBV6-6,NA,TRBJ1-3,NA,CASILTLSGNTIYF,TGTGCCAGCATCCTGACTTTGTCGGGAAACACCATATATTTT
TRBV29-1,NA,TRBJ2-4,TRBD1,CSVASGTGGTQYF,TGCAGCGTTGCATCGGGGACAGGGGGGACTCAGTACTTC
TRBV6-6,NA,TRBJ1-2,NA,CASRADRAYTF,TGTGCCAGCAGGGCGGACAGAGCCTACACCTTC
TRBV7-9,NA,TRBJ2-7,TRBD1,CASSPLPQGVDEQYF,TGTGCCAGCAGCCCCCTCCCACAGGGGGTCGACGAGCAGTACTTC
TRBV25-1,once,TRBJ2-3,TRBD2,CASSAGLARTDTQYF,TGTGCCAGCAGTGCGGGACTAGCCCGCACAGATACGCAGTATTTT
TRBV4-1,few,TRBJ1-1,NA,CASSQGRTEAFF,TGCGCCAGCAGCCAAGGGAGGACTGAAGCTTTCTTT
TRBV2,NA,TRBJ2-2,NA,CASSDSPQVGELFF,TGTGCCAGCAGTGATAGTCCACAGGTCGGGGAGCTGTTTTTT
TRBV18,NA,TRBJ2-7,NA,CASSPLQGIYYEQYF,TGTGCCAGCTCACCACTTCAGGGAATATACTACGAGCAGTACTTC
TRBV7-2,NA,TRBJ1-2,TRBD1,CASSLAQGVGYGYTF,TGTGCCAGCAGCTTAGCGCAGGGGGTGGGATATGGCTACACCTTC
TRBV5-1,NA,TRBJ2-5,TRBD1,CASSQGQGEETQYF,TGCGCCAGCAGCCAGGGACAGGGGGAAGAGACCCAGTACTTC
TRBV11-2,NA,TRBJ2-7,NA,CASSDNKGGYEQYF,TGTGCCAGCAGCGATAATAAGGGGGGGTACGAGCAGTACTTC
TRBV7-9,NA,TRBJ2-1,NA,CASSLIGWEQFF,TGTGCCAGCAGCTTAATCGGGTGGGAGCAGTTCTTC
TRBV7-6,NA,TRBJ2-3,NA,CASSLRPEGRLNTDTQYF,TGTGCCAGCAGCTTAAGGCCTGAAGGCAGACTCAACACAGATACGCAGTATTTT
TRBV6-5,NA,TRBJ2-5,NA,CASNSGTSLRETQYF,TGTGCCAGCAACTCGGGGACATCATTAAGGGAGACCCAGTACTTC
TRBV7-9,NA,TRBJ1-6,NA,CASSGDGSNSPLHF,TGTGCCAGCAGCGGAGACGGATCTAATTCACCCCTCCACTTT
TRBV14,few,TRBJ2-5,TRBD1,CASSQVVRGRETQYF,TGTGCCAGCAGCCAAGTTGTCAGGGGGCGGGAGACCCAGTACTTC
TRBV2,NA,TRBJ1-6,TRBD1,CASSEGTGENSPLHF,TGTGCCAGCAGTGAAGGTACAGGGGAGAATTCACCCCTCCACTTT
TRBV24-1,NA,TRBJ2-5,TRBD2,CATSDALAGGQETQYF,TGTGCCACCAGTGACGCACTAGCGGGGGGACAAGAGACCCAGTACTTC
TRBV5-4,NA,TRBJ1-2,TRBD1,CASSLQITGTGGSGYTF,TGTGCCAGCAGCCTCCAAATAACCGGGACAGGAGGGTCTGGCTACACCTTC
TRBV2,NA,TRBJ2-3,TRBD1,CASIERTGKDTQYF,TGTGCCAGCATCGAACGGACAGGGAAAGATACGCAGTATTTT
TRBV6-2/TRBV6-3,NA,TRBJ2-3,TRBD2,CASSYAAGGDTQYF,TGTGCCAGCAGTTACGCCGCGGGAGGAGATACGCAGTATTTT
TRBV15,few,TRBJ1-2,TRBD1,CATSSQRTGIGYTF,TGTGCCACCAGCAGCCAAAGGACAGGGATCGGCTACACCTTC
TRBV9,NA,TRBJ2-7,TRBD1,CASSSPGQGKNEQYF,TGTGCCAGCAGCTCGCCGGGACAGGGTAAAAACGAGCAGTACTTC
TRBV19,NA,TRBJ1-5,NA,CASSVGFGNQPQHF,TGTGCCAGTAGTGTCGGGTTTGGCAATCAGCCCCAGCATTTT
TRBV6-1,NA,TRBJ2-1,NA,CASSGRTEEPYNEQFF,TGTGCCAGCAGTGGCCGGACAGAGGAACCCTACAATGAGCAGTTCTTC
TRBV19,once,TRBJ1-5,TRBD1,CASSVTGTAINSNQPQHF,TGTGCCAGTAGTGTAACCGGGACAGCGATTAATAGCAATCAGCCCCAGCATTTT
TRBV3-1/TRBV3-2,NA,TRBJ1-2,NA,CASSQDLVARNYGYTF,TGTGCCAGCAGCCAAGATTTAGTAGCTCGCAACTATGGCTACACCTTC
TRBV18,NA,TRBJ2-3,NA,CASSPGAGTDTQYF,TGTGCCAGCTCACCAGGGGCGGGCACAGATACGCAGTATTTT
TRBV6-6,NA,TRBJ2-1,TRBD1,CASSWGQGTPYNEQFF,TGTGCCAGCAGTTGGGGACAGGGGACCCCCTACAATGAGCAGTTCTTC